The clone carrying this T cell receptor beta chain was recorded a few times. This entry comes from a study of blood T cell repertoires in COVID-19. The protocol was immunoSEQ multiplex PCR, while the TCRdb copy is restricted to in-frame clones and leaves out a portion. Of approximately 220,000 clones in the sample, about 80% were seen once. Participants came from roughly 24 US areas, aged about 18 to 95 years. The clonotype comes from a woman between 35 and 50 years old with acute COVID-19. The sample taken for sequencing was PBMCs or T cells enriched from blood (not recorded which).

The CDR3 reads CASSQLSGGNQPQHF. The CDR3 DNA is TGTGCCAGCAGCCAATTATCAGGGGGTAATCAGCCCCAGCATTTT. The V and J genes are TRBV6-2 or TRBV6-3 and TRBJ1-5; 7 bases match TRBD1. The CDR3 totals 15 residues. After removal of 6 bases from V and 4 bases from J, the junction contained 9 bases not matched to a gene. Germline CDR1 and CDR2: MNHEY and SVGEGT.